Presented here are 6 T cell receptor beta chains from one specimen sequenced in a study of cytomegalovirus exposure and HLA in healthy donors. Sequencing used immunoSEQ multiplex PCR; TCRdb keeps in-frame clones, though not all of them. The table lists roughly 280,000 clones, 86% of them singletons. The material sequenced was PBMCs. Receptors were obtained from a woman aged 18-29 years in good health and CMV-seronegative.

CDR3: CASSSGTGGIPAFF. DNA for the CDR3: TGTGCCAGCAGCTCCGGGACAGGGGGCATTCCGGCTTTCTTT. This chain connects TRBV6-5 to TRBJ1-1, with 12 positions matching TRBD1. With V trimmed by 6 bases and J by 11 bases, 10 bases remained unmatched. Germline values: CDR1 MNHEY, CDR2 SVGAGI. The CDR3 runs to 14 residues.

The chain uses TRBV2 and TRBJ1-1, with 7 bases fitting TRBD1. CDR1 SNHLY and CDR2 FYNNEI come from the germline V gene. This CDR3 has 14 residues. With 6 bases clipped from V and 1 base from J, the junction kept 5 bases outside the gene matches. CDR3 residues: CASRVRQGNTEAFF. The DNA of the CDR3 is TGTGCCAGCAGAGTGAGACAGGGGAACACTGAAGCTTTCTTT.

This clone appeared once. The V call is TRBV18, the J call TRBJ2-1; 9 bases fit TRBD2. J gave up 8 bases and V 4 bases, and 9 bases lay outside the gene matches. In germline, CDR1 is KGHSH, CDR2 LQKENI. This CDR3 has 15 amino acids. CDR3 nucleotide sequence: TGTGCCAGCTCACGCGGGGGGGCCGTACTAGATGAGCAGTTCTTC. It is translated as CASSRGGAVLDEQFF.

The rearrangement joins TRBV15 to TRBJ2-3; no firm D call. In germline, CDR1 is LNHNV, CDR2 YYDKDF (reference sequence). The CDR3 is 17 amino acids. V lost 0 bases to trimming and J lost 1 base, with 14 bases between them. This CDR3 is CATSRDSAQRGTDTQYF. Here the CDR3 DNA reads TGTGCCACCAGCAGAGATTCTGCCCAACGAGGCACAGATACGCAGTATTTT.

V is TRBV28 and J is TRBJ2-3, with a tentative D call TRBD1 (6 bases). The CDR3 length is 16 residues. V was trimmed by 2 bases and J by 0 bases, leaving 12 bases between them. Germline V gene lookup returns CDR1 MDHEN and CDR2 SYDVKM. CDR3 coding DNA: TGTGCCAGCAGTTTAGGACAGCGGACTAGCACAGATACGCAGTATTTT. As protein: CASSLGQRTSTDTQYF.

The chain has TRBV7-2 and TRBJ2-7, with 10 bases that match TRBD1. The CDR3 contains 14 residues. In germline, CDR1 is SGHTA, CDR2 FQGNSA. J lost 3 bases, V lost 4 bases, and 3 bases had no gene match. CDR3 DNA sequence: TGTGCCAGCAGCTGGGACAGGGGACTCTACGAGCAGTACTTC. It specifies CASSWDRGLYEQYF.